The clone carrying this TCR beta chain was detected a few times. Its antigen is not known. V lost 5 bases, J lost 6 bases, and 8 bases lay in between. CDR3 length equals 12 residues. Each CDR3 protein is one row after TCRdb ran MiXCR on the reads. The data contain around 55,000 distinct CDR3 sequences, around 20% of them singletons. These data originate in a study of T cell repertoires in cytomegalovirus infection. The genes are TRBV12-3 or TRBV12-4 and TRBJ1-5, with D unresolved. The TCR was taken from a human donor in good health (CMV status not recorded). Some clones in this sample may be carry-over from other donors' samples. Source: CD8+ T cells from cultured PBMCs, taken from culture after CMV antigen stimulation. CDR3 sequence reads: CASSVGGQPQHF. The CDR3 nucleotides are TGTGCCAGCAGTGTGGGAGGTCAGCCCCAGCATTTT.